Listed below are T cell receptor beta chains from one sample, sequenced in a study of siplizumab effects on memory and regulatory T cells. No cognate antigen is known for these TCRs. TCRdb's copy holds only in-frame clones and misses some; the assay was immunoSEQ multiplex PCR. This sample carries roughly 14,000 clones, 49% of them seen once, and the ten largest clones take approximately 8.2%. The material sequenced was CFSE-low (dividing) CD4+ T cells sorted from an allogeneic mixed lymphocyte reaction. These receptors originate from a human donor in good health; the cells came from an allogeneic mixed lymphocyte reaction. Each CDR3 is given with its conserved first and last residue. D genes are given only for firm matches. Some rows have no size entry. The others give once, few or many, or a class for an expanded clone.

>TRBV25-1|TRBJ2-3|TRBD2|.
CASSIAGGPTDTQYF
TGTGCCAGCAGTATAGCGGGGGGGCCCACAGATACGCAGTATTTT
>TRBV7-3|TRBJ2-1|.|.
CASSLRRDHNEQFF
TGTGCCAGCAGCTTAAGAAGGGACCACAATGAGCAGTTCTTC
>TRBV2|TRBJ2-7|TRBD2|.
CASSEALGLAGRRGSYEQYF
TGTGCCAGCAGTGAAGCCTTGGGACTAGCGGGGAGAAGGGGCTCCTACGAGCAGTACTTC
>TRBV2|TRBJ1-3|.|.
CASGGSSGNTIYF
TGTGCCAGCGGGGGCAGCTCTGGAAACACCATATATTTT
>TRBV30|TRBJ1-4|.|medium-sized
CAWSKAGQNEKLFF
TGTGCCTGGAGTAAGGCAGGCCAGAATGAAAAACTGTTTTTT
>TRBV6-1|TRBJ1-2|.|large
CASSRYREGYGYTF
TGTGCCAGCAGTAGATACAGGGAGGGCTATGGCTACACCTTC
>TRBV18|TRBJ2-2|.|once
CASSPTISNTGELFF
TGTGCCAGCTCACCGACGATTTCGAACACCGGGGAGCTGTTTTTT
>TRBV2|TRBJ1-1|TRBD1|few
CASSGKGAADTEAFF
TGTGCCAGCAGTGGTAAGGGGGCTGCGGACACTGAAGCTTTCTTT
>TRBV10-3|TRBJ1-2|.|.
CAISPGDYGYTF
TGTGCCATCAGTCCAGGGGACTATGGCTACACCTTC
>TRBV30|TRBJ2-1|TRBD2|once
CAWEPGLDMNEQFF
TGTGCCTGGGAACCGGGACTAGACATGAATGAGCAGTTCTTC
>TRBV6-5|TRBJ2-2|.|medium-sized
CASSYSTLRNTGELFF
TGTGCCAGCAGTTATAGCACACTTCGGAACACCGGGGAGCTGTTTTTT
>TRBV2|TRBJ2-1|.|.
CASIPGRYNEQFF
TGTGCCAGCATCCCCGGACGTTACAATGAGCAGTTCTTC
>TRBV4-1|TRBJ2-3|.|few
CASSRDLWGPDTQYF
TGCGCCAGCAGCCGAGATCTATGGGGGCCCGATACGCAGTATTTT
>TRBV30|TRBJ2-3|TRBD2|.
CAWSSGLAGGTDTQYF
TGTGCCTGGAGCTCGGGACTAGCGGGGGGCACAGATACGCAGTATTTT
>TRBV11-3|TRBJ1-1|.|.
CASSLSGTEAFF
TGTGCCAGCAGCTTATCCGGCACTGAAGCTTTCTTT
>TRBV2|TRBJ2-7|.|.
CASPRGQGLQPLFF
TGTGCCAGTCCCCGAGGGCAGGGGCTACAACCTCTCTTCTTC
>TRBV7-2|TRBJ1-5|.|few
CASSLSRRNQPQHF
TGTGCCAGCAGCTTAAGCCGGCGAAATCAGCCCCAGCATTTT
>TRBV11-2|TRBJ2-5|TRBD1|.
CASSLGQGSQETQYF
TGTGCCAGCAGCTTGGGACAGGGCTCACAAGAGACCCAGTACTTC
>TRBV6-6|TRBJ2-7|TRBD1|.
CASRRDRGGTAEQYF
TGTGCCAGCAGGAGAGACAGGGGCGGGACCGCCGAGCAGTACTTC
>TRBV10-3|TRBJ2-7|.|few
CAIRNAGEQYF
TGTGCCATCAGAAATGCGGGGGAGCAGTACTTC
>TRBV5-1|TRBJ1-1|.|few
CASSLRTVNTEAFF
TGCGCCAGCAGCTTACGGACGGTGAACACTGAAGCTTTCTTT
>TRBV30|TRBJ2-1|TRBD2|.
CAWRGTSWAYNEQFF
TGTGCCTGGAGGGGGACTAGTTGGGCCTACAATGAGCAGTTCTTC
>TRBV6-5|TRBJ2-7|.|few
CASRRGASPTEQYF
TGTGCCAGCAGAAGAGGGGCCTCCCCTACTGAGCAGTACTTC
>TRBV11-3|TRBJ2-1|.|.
CASSLDSGTGEQFF
TGTGCCAGCAGCTTAGATTCCGGGACGGGTGAGCAGTTCTTC
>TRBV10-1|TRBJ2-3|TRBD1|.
CASGQGSTDTQYF
TGCGCCAGCGGACAGGGGAGTACAGATACGCAGTATTTT
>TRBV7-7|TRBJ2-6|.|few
CASSPYPRGSGANVLTF
TGTGCTAGCAGCCCATACCCGAGAGGGAGTGGGGCCAACGTCCTGACTTTC
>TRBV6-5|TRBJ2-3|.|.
CASSFTSMNTDTQYF
TGTGCCAGCAGTTTCACTAGCATGAACACAGATACGCAGTATTTT
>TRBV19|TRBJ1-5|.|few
CASTGLGGVSNQPQHF
TGTGCCAGTACTGGACTCGGAGGGGTAAGCAATCAGCCCCAGCATTTT
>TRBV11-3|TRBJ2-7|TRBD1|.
CASSLELGQGALYF
TGTGCCAGCAGCTTAGAGTTGGGACAGGGGGCCTTGTACTTC
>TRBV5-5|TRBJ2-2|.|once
CASSLVVGELFF
TGTGCCAGCAGCTTGGTTGTCGGGGAGCTGTTTTTT
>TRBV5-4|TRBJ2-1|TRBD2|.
CASSLAWGLVGYNEQFF
TGTGCCAGCAGCTTGGCCTGGGGACTAGTAGGCTACAATGAGCAGTTCTTC
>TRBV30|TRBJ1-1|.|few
CAWSVLGNTEAFF
TGTGCCTGGAGTGTACTGGGGAACACTGAAGCTTTCTTT
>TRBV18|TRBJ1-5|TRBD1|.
CASSPVRGLEPQHF
TGTGCCAGCTCACCAGTCAGGGGGTTAGAGCCCCAGCATTTT
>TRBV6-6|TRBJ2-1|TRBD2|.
CASNPSGSGEQFF
TGTGCCAGCAACCCTAGCGGGAGTGGTGAGCAGTTCTTC
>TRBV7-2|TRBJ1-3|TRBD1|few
CASSRRQGASSGNTIYF
TGTGCCAGCAGCCGTAGACAGGGGGCCTCCTCTGGAAACACCATATATTTT
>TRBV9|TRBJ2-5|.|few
CASSVGTDRGETQYF
TGTGCCAGCAGCGTAGGGACAGATCGGGGAGAGACCCAGTACTTC
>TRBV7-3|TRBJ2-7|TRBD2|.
CASSLASGYSYEQYF
TGTGCCAGCAGCTTAGCTAGCGGGTACTCCTACGAGCAGTACTTC
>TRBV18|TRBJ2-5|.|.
CASSPVPQETQYF
TGTGCCAGCTCACCGGTGCCACAAGAGACCCAGTACTTC
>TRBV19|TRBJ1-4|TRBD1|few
CASSHDREVEKLFF
TGTGCCAGTAGCCATGACAGGGAGGTTGAAAAACTGTTTTTT
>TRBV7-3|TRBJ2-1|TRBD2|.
CASSPGLAWGNEQFF
TGTGCCAGCAGCCCGGGACTAGCATGGGGCAATGAGCAGTTCTTC
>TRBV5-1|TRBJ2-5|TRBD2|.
CASSLIAGGQETQYF
TGCGCCAGCAGCTTAATAGCGGGGGGACAAGAGACCCAGTACTTC
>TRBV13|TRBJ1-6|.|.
CASSFFGNSPLHF
TGTGCCAGCAGCTTTTTCGGGAATTCACCCCTCCACTTT
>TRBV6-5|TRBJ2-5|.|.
CASRRDGSQETQYF
TGTGCCAGCAGGCGGGACGGAAGTCAAGAGACCCAGTACTTC
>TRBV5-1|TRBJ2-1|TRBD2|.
CASSPFSGVGNEQFF
TGCGCCAGCAGCCCCTTTAGCGGGGTCGGGAATGAGCAGTTCTTC
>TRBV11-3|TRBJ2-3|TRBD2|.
CASSLGFGRVADTQYF
TGTGCCAGCAGCTTAGGTTTCGGGAGGGTAGCAGATACGCAGTATTTT
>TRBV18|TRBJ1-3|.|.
CASSPKRDPAGNTIYF
TGTGCCAGCTCACCAAAACGGGATCCTGCTGGAAACACCATATATTTT
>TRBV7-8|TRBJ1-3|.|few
CASSPDSSGNTIYF
TGTGCCAGCAGCCCGGACAGCTCTGGAAACACCATATATTTT
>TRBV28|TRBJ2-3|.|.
CASTLIGDTQYF
TGTGCCAGCACCTTAATCGGAGATACGCAGTATTTT
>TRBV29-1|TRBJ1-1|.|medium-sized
CSVEVSMNTEAFF
TGCAGCGTTGAGGTCAGTATGAACACTGAAGCTTTCTTT
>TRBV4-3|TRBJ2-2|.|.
CASSQDRIGYTGELFF
TGCGCCAGCAGCCAAGATCGGATCGGATACACCGGGGAGCTGTTTTTT
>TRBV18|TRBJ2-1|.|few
CASQFTGLYEQFF
TGTGCCAGCCAATTCACGGGGCTCTATGAGCAGTTCTTC
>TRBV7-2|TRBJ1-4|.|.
CASSLGTTGYGEKLFF
TGTGCCAGCAGCTTAGGGACCACAGGGTATGGGGAAAAACTGTTTTTT
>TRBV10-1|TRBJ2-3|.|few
CAVLDWSTDTQYF
TGCGCCGTACTGGACTGGAGCACAGATACGCAGTATTTT